This T cell receptor (beta chain) is from a study of T cell clonality in common variable immunodeficiency. This clone turned up a few times. Its antigen is still unknown. The read finishes 3 residues shy of the CDR3 end, and the germline J gene is used to complete it. After removal of 3 bases from V and 0 bases from J, the junction contained 5 bases not matched to a gene. CDR1 and CDR2 from the germline V gene are SGHTA and FQGTGA. The CDR3 spans 16 residues. Sequencing was performed with immunoSEQ multiplex PCR; in TCRdb, only in-frame clones are kept and a portion is missing. This sample carries about 26,000 clones, none of them present only once. Patients had low serum IgG, IgA and/or IgM and specific antibody deficiency. Most patients and controls had Caucasian heritage. Whole-study results and caveats: CVID subjects had higher TCRbeta clonality than healthy controls, most marked in about a third. Authors noted CVID clonality's cause needs subpopulation repertoire sequencing. Reportedly, TCR beta sequences from common variable immunodeficiency showed fewer deletions and N-nucleotide insertions.

Specimen: peripheral blood mononuclear cells. The chain joins TRBV7-3 to TRBJ2-1; the match to TRBD2 covers 7 bases. The source is a human donor with common variable immunodeficiency. The covered CDR3 bases are TGTGCCAGCAGCTTGTCGCGGGAGAGCTCCTACAATGAG. As protein: CASSLSRESSYNE. The entire CDR3 protein is CASSLSRESSYNEQFF.